This T cell receptor beta chain was captured by sequencing in a study of Graves' ophthalmopathy and Graves' hyperthyroidism (dated by TCRdb to 2016 to 2018). Some background on the complete study: Peripheral blood was collected before any treatment was given, at the time of initial diagnosis. TCR beta repertoire signatures were used to distinguish Graves' ophthalmopathy from Graves' hyperthyroidism and to predict progression to ophthalmopathy. In total, 135 blood samples were TCR-sequenced: 40 to 45 ophthalmopathy, some 75 hyperthyroidism and 17 hyperthyroidism-to-ophthalmopathy patients. To explore V-J signatures that distinguish ophthalmopathy from hyperthyroidism, a discovery set of 90 to 100 patients was enrolled, made up of 40 to 45 with ophthalmopathy and fewer than 60 with stable hyperthyroidism. For independent validation, a separate cohort was made up of around 19 hyperthyroidism patients plus 17 patients who later progressed from hyperthyroidism to ophthalmopathy. T-cell repertoires of thyroid tissue and blood were compared in 5 or 6 hyperthyroidism patients. Following sampling, methimazole starting at 30 mg daily was administered to hyperthyroidism patients, and high-dose intravenous methylprednisolone was administered to ophthalmopathy patients. For training and testing, the 95 to 100 patients in the discovery cohort were randomly divided in a 7:3 ratio. General study outcomes and caveats: Most expanded thyroid clonotypes with a frequency above 0.001 also appeared in blood, which suggests that blood repertoires may reflect the immune response in the thyroid. Sample size was not statistically predetermined, and group allocation was not concealed from the investigators. In cross-validation, the 13-signature model distinguished ophthalmopathy from stable hyperthyroidism with less than 90% sensitivity and 81.08% specificity, while in the test set the corresponding values were around 79% and 71%. In validation, the model predicted ophthalmopathy progression with about 71% sensitivity and 72.22% specificity; 12 predicted patients were CT-confirmed with GO in a median of about 7.1 months.

TCR beta CDR3 regions were amplified from RNA transcripts for repertoire sequencing. The first round was an RT-PCR using HTBI primers with the Qiagen OneStep RT-PCR kit, and this first round was followed by a second-round multiplex PCR, then size selection and purification. Libraries were sequenced on an Illumina HiSeq2000 using paired-end 100 bp reads. Turning to the authors' computational methods: SOAPnuke was used to process the reads, removing any read that contained adapters or uncalled bases, had a mean Phred below 15, or lacked an exact match to the constant primer or identifier. COPE v1.2.5 was used to merge high-quality paired reads. Unique nucleotide sequences were defined as clonotypes and aligned to IMGT TRB V, D and J references using MiTCR v1.1. The analysis was limited to V-J combinations with a frequency above 0.0001, which together covered 99.2% of repertoires. For each V-J combination, a TCR clonal expansion and chaos score was defined as the ratio of F50 clonal expansion to chaos observed in the TCRdist matrix. Welch's t-statistics and random forest were used to reduce features to over ten V-J combinations, which were fed into a naive Bayes classifier. Thyroid-blood repertoire similarity was quantified with the Morisita-Horn index. TCRdb reprocessed the public reads (quality trimming at Q25 with fastp, clone calling with MiXCR) and kept in-frame beta chains. Merged by CDR3 protein, the rows form single entries marked with the most common genes and DNA. The V and J calls come from TCRdb's annotation, not from the publication. This sample lists around 400,000 distinct CDR3 sequences; more than 20% were detected once. The leading ten clones occupy approximately 3% of the sample.

The CDR3 holds 14 amino acids from the cysteine to the phenylalanine. Only the CDR3 portion is preserved as DNA: 42 bases, with reading frame beginning at the first base. In the germline V gene, CDR1 corresponds to MNHNS and CDR2 to SASEGT. V ends up 6 bases short and J 4 bases short, with an unmatched junction base count of 7. On this clonotype: No antigen is known for it. No per-base quality is available; no much larger clone lies one base away.

A patient counted as having stable hyperthyroidism if there was no progression to ophthalmopathy within 18 months of follow-up. Hyperthyroidism patients were newly diagnosed, were aged 18 to 65 years, and had a disease duration under 2 months. Patients with other autoimmune diseases, uncontrolled infections, pregnancy or lactation were excluded. Clinical symptoms, serum thyroxine, TRAb, thyroid ultrasound and orbital computed tomography formed the basis of the diagnosis. Using Ficoll-Paque density gradient centrifugation, PBMCs were isolated from over 8.5 ml of fresh peripheral blood. Trizol reagent was used to extract the total RNA, and its quality was then checked on an Agilent 2100 Bioanalyzer.

This TCR derives from a woman aged 18-35 years with stable Graves' hyperthyroidism. Donor details come from another sample of the same person, matched by shared clones. The sample consisted of peripheral blood. The chain is made from TRBV6-1 and TRBJ2-5; the central 8 bases match TRBD2. The CDR3 in this case is CASRVGLVAETQYF. The sequence in DNA is TGTGCCAGCAGGGTGGGACTAGTTGCAGAGACCCAGTACTTC.